The 29 T cell receptor beta chains listed next were all sequenced from one sample in a study of cytomegalovirus exposure and HLA in healthy donors. PCR employed 60 Vbeta and 13 Jbeta primers. Assay used: immunoSEQ multiplex PCR; TCRdb lists only in-frame clones, some missing. Altogether 90,000 or so clones are present, more than 65% being singletons, with the ten largest covering 16%. Sample: PBMCs. These receptors all stem from a woman between 18 and 30 years old in good health and CMV-seropositive.

V and J are TRBV14 and TRBJ2-3, with D tentatively TRBD2 (5 bases). Germline V lookup: CDR1 SGHDN, CDR2 FVKESK. Trimming pared 3 bases from V and 0 bases from J, leaving 10 bases between. The CDR3 sequence is 15 residues long. In DNA form, the CDR3 reads TGTGCCAGCAGCCAGAGGGTTTTAAGCACAGATACGCAGTATTTT. Residues: CASSQRVLSTDTQYF.

The chain employs TRBV19 and TRBJ2-7; TRBD2 matches at 8 bases. This CDR3 region has 14 residues. The germline CDR1 and CDR2 sequences are LNHDA and SQIVND (reference sequence). Germline trimming cut 7 bases from V and 6 bases from J; bases unmatched to any gene: 11. The CDR3: CASTKGRAGAEQYF. CDR3 DNA: TGTGCCAGTACCAAGGGGAGAGCGGGAGCCGAGCAGTACTTC.

This clone was seen just once. In DNA form, the CDR3 reads TGTGCCAGCAGTAAACGCCGACAGGGGGAGTATGGCTACACCTTC. Its translation: CASSKRRQGEYGYTF. The rearrangement joins TRBV2 to TRBJ1-2; 9 bases agree with TRBD1. This CDR3 has 15 residues. V shed 5 bases and J 5 bases; nucleotides not matched to a gene: 9. CDR1 and CDR2 (germline): SNHLY, FYNNEI.

This rearrangement joins TRBV5-1 to TRBJ2-7; 7 positions agree with TRBD1. The V segment lost 7 bases and the J segment 3 bases; nucleotides outside the gene matches: 16. Germline assignment: CDR1 SGHRS and CDR2 YFSETQ. The CDR3 runs 16 residues. This CDR3 reads CASEPETGTDNYEQYF. In DNA form, the CDR3 reads TGCGCCAGCGAGCCCGAAACTGGGACAGATAACTACGAGCAGTACTTC.

The chain carries TRBV19 and TRBJ1-4; 7 bases are a match to TRBD1. Germline V CDR1 and CDR2: LNHDA, SQIVND (reference sequence). This CDR3 contains 15 residues. V shed 7 bases and J 6 bases; nucleotides not matched to a gene: 11. DNA for the CDR3: TGTGCCAGTACCCTCGTAGGGGGCAAGGATGAAAAACTGTTTTTT. Translating gives CASTLVGGKDEKLFF.

This chain connects TRBV13 to TRBJ2-1; 8 bases map to TRBD2. From germline, CDR1 is PRHDT and CDR2 FYEKMQ (reference sequence). Trimming removed 0 bases from V and 4 bases from J; junction bases left unmatched: 5. This CDR3 spans 16 amino acids. In nucleotides, the CDR3 is TGTGCCAGCAGCTTAGGAGTTACGGGAGGGTACAATGAGCAGTTCTTC. Translated, it gives CASSLGVTGGYNEQFF. The full variable domain, in which reference TRBV13 and TRBJ2-1 provide the parts outside the CDR3, is AAGVIQSPRHLIKEKRETATLKCYPIPRHDTVYWYQQGPGQDPQFLISFYEKMQSDKGSIPDRFSAQQFSDYHSELNMSSLELGDSALYFCASSLGVTGGYNEQFFGPGTRLTVL.

CDR3 in DNA: TGTGCCAGCAGTCCTACCCAGGGGCTTACCCCTCAGCAGTACTTC. It codes for CASSPTQGLTPQQYF. The gene calls are TRBV6-5 and TRBJ2-7; TRBD1 is a possible D gene (6 bases). The CDR3 contains 15 residues. Per the germline V gene, CDR1 is MNHEY and CDR2 is SVGAGI. V was shortened by 5 bases and J by 8 bases, with 22 bases between the two germline ends.

The chain couples TRBV27 to TRBJ2-3; TRBD2 agrees at 9 bases. The length of the CDR3 is 16 residues. Germline CDR1 and CDR2: MNHEY and SMNVEV (reference sequence). Trimming at V came to 11 bases and at J to 0 bases, leaving 12 bases not matched to a gene. The chain's CDR3 is CAARKGLASSTDTQYF. CDR3 nucleotide sequence: TGTGCCGCTAGGAAGGGACTAGCCTCTAGCACAGATACGCAGTATTTT.

The rearrangement uses TRBV19 and TRBJ1-4, with D unresolved. Looked up from germline, CDR1 is LNHDA and CDR2 is SQIVND (reference sequence). Trimming removed 3 bases from V and 7 bases from J, with 12 bases in between. The CDR3 loop spans 14 amino acids. The CDR3 region has the DNA TGTGCCAGTAGTATGAGAGGAGTAGCTGAAAAACTGTTTTTT. Its translation is CASSMRGVAEKLFF.

The V gene is TRBV28, the J gene TRBJ2-7; TRBD2 aligns across 12 bases. The CDR3 length is 16 residues. The germline gives CDR1 MDHEN, CDR2 SYDVKM. V lost 5 bases to trimming and J lost 5 bases; unmatched junction nucleotides: 10. The CDR3 is CASSRLLAGGRNEQYF. CDR3 coding DNA: TGTGCCAGCAGTCGACTCCTAGCGGGAGGGAGGAACGAGCAGTACTTC.

V gene TRBV9 combines with J gene TRBJ2-6; 7 bases fit TRBD1. V was clipped by 4 bases and J by 4 bases; unmatched bases: 11. CDR1 SGDLS and CDR2 YYNGEE come from the germline V gene. The CDR3 has 17 amino acids. CDR3: CASSYGTETLGANVLTF. The CDR3 DNA is TGTGCCAGCAGCTACGGGACAGAGACCCTGGGGGCCAACGTCCTGACTTTC.

This chain connects TRBV7-3 to TRBJ2-2; TRBD2 aligns across 11 bases. Germline CDR1 reads SGHTA; CDR2 reads FQGTGA. J gave up 3 bases and V 5 bases, and 5 bases lay outside the gene matches. This CDR3 spans 16 amino acids. CDR3 coding DNA: TGTGCCAGCAGCCGTAGCGGGAGGGGACACACCGGGGAGCTGTTTTTT. Protein: CASSRSGRGHTGELFF.

There are a few counts of this clone. The chain recombines TRBV29-1 with TRBJ2-2; TRBD1 is a possible D gene (6 bases). This CDR3 is 16 amino acids long. Trimming left V 0 bases short and J 2 bases short, with 13 bases between. The germline V gene has CDR1 SQVTM and CDR2 ANQGSEA. CDR3 coding DNA: TGCAGCGTTGAAGATCAAGGGGGTAGCAACACCGGGGAGCTGTTTTTT. This sequence encodes CSVEDQGGSNTGELFF.

The chain links TRBV7-2 to TRBJ2-5; the match to TRBD1 covers 8 bases. V trimming: 0 bases; J trimming: 1 base; junction bases outside the gene matches: 1. This CDR3 comprises 15 residues. CDR1 is SGHTA and CDR2 is FQGNSA in the germline V gene. CDR3 amino acids: CASSLAGTGQETQYF. The CDR3 nucleotides are TGTGCCAGCAGCTTAGCAGGGACAGGCCAAGAGACCCAGTACTTC.

V and J are TRBV20-1 and TRBJ1-5; TRBD1 might be the D (5 bases). The CDR3 contains 11 residues. Trimming removed 1 base at V and 9 bases at J, with 7 bases between. Germline CDR1 reads DFQATT; CDR2 reads SNEGSKA (reference sequence). The CDR3 loop is CSARGDRPQHF. CDR3 DNA sequence: TGCAGTGCTAGAGGAGACAGGCCCCAGCATTTT.

The genes are TRBV4-2 and TRBJ2-7; no firm D call. CDR1 LGHNA and CDR2 YNFKEQ come from the germline V gene. The CDR3 runs 16 residues. The ends were cut back, 3 bases at V and 2 bases at J, with 17 bases in the middle. The CDR3 region has the DNA TGTGCCAGCAGCCACTACTCTATTGGCGGAACCTACGAGCAGTACTTC. Its translation is CASSHYSIGGTYEQYF.

V is TRBV4-2 and J is TRBJ2-5; 7 bases map to TRBD2. This CDR3 contains 16 residues. The V gene's germline CDR1 is LGHNA and CDR2 YNFKEQ. V was pared by 3 bases and J by 2 bases, with 9 bases of the junction left unmatched. The CDR3 DNA follows: TGTGCCAGCAGCCAGGGCCCACAGCGGGGACAAGAGACCCAGTACTTC. Protein: CASSQGPQRGQETQYF.

This chain uses TRBV30 with TRBJ2-2; TRBD1 matches at 12 bases. The junction had 16 bases not matched to a gene; V was cut back by 3 bases and J by 5 bases. Germline values: CDR1 GTSNPN, CDR2 SVGIG (reference sequence). The CDR3 is made up of 19 amino acids. CDR3 amino acids: CAWRFPGTGGGRHTGELFF. The CDR3 DNA follows: TGTGCCTGGAGGTTCCCCGGGACAGGGGGCGGCAGGCATACCGGGGAGCTGTTTTTT.

The chain recombines TRBV11-3 with TRBJ2-3, with 8 nucleotides matching TRBD1. V shed 1 base and J 2 bases; nucleotides not matched to a gene: 2. The V gene's germline CDR1 is SGHNT and CDR2 YENEEA. The CDR3 is 15 residues long. Here the CDR3 DNA reads TGTGCCAGCAGCTTAGGACAGGGGCACACAGATACGCAGTATTTT. Protein: CASSLGQGHTDTQYF.

The chain joins TRBV14 to TRBJ2-1, with 10 bases fitting TRBD2. This CDR3 contains 17 residues. Trimming took 0 bases from V and 4 from J; bases not matched to a gene: 6. CDR1 is SGHDN, CDR2 FVKESK, per germline. The CDR3 is CASSQDRGLATYNEQFF. As DNA, the CDR3 is TGTGCCAGCAGCCAAGATAGGGGACTAGCGACTTACAATGAGCAGTTCTTC.

In this sample, this clone turned up many times. This chain joins TRBV7-2 and TRBJ1-5, with D possibly being TRBD1 (6 bases). CDR1 SGHTA and CDR2 FQGNSA come from the germline V gene. This CDR3 region has 16 residues. Trimming left V 6 bases short and J 1 base short, with 16 bases between. The CDR3 sequence: CASSHSGDPSNQPQHF. In DNA form, the CDR3 reads TGTGCCAGCAGTCATTCAGGGGATCCCAGCAATCAGCCCCAGCATTTT.

This chain links TRBV5-1 with TRBJ2-3; D may be TRBD1 (6 bases). Germline values: CDR1 SGHRS, CDR2 YFSETQ. Trimming cost V 3 bases and J 0 bases, with 14 bases left between them. This CDR3 contains 16 residues. The DNA for the CDR3 is TGCGCCAGCAGCTCCGAGGGGACACCGAGCACAGATACGCAGTATTTT. Translation gives CASSSEGTPSTDTQYF.

This clone appeared a single time. This rearrangement joins TRBV2 to TRBJ1-1; TRBD1 matches at 8 bases. Germline CDR1 is SNHLY and CDR2 is FYNNEI. Losses at the gene ends were 6 bases for V and 1 base for J; bases not matched to a gene: 1. The CDR3 runs to 13 residues. CDR3 sequence reads: CASSGQGNTEAFF. For the CDR3, the DNA is TGTGCCAGCAGCGGACAGGGGAACACTGAAGCTTTCTTT.

This clone showed up just a few times. The genes are TRBV6-5 and TRBJ1-2, with D unclear. Germline lookup yields CDR1 MNHEY and CDR2 SVGAGI. V was cut by 2 bases and J by 2 bases, with 6 bases left in between. There are 13 residues in the CDR3. As DNA, the CDR3 is TGTGCCAGCAGTTACCAGGTGAACTATGGCTACACCTTC. This translates into CASSYQVNYGYTF.

The chain is built from TRBV19 and TRBJ1-5; unclear D gene. The V end lost 3 bases, the J end lost 9 bases, and 9 bases lay between the germline ends. The CDR3 sequence is 12 residues long. Germline V gene lookup returns CDR1 LNHDA and CDR2 SQIVND (reference sequence). CDR3 nucleotides: TGTGCCAGTAGTATTTCAGATCGGCCCCAGCATTTT. Its translation is CASSISDRPQHF.

In DNA, the CDR3 is TGTGCCAGCAGTTCCGCCGGACTATACGACAATGAGCAGTTCTTC. It encodes CASSSAGLYDNEQFF. The rearrangement links TRBV28 to TRBJ2-1; tentative D call: TRBD2 (6 bases). Between the trimmed V and J ends, which lost 4 bases and 5 bases, there was a span of 15 bases. Germline CDR1 and CDR2: MDHEN and SYDVKM. The length of the CDR3 is 15 residues.

Turning to this clone: At one boundary the junction diverges from the germline segment, which might be a read error. The chain links TRBV7-9 to TRBJ2-1; TRBD2 is a possible D gene (6 bases). The germline V gene encodes CDR1 SEHNR and CDR2 FQNEAQ (reference sequence). CDR3 length equals 18 residues. CDR3 region: CSSSSTRELTSSYNEQFF. In DNA form, the CDR3 reads TGTTCCAGCAGCTCTACCCGGGAGCTCACAAGCTCCTACAATGAGCAGTTCTTC.

J is TRBJ2-4 and V is TRBV27; 9 bases are a match to TRBD2. V lost 3 bases and J lost 8; bases outside the gene matches: 2. This CDR3 is built from 13 residues. CDR1 and CDR2 from the germline V gene are MNHEY and SMNVEV (reference sequence). In DNA, the CDR3 is TGTGCCAGCAGTTTCGAGCGGGAGGACATTCAGTACTTC. Its translation: CASSFEREDIQYF.

The DNA of the CDR3 is TGTGCCAGCAGTCCGGACAACCAAGAGACCCAGTACTTC. This encodes CASSPDNQETQYF. The chain combines TRBV5-4 with TRBJ2-5, with D perhaps matching TRBD1 (5 bases). CDR1 is SGHNT and CDR2 is YYREEE in the germline V gene (reference sequence). The V end was cut by 5 bases, the J end by 0 bases, with 8 bases between. This CDR3 spans 13 amino acids.